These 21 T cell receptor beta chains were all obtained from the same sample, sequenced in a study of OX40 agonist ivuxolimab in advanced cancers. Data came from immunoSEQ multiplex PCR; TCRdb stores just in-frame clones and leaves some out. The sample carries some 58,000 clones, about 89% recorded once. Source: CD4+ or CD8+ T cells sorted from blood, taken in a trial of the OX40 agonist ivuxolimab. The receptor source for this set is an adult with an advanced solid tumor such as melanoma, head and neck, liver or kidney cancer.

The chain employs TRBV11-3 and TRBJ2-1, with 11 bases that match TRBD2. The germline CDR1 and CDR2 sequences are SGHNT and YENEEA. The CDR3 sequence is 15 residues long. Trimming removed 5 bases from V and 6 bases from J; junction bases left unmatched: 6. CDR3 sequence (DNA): TGTGCCAGCAGCCCTAGCGGGAGGAGGGGCAATGAGCAGTTCTTC. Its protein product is CASSPSGRRGNEQFF.

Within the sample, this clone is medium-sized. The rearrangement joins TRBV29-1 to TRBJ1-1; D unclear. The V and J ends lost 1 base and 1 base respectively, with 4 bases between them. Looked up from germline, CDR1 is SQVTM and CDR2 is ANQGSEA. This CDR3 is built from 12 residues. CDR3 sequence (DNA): TGCAGCGTTGAAGGGCCGAACACTGAAGCTTTCTTT. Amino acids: CSVEGPNTEAFF.

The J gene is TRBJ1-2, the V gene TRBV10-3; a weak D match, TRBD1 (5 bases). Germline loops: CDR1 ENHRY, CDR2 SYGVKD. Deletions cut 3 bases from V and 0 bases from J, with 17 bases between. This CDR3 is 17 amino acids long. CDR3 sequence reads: CAISDPGVQLANYGYTF. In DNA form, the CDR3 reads TGTGCCATCAGTGACCCGGGGGTTCAGCTAGCTAACTATGGCTACACCTTC.

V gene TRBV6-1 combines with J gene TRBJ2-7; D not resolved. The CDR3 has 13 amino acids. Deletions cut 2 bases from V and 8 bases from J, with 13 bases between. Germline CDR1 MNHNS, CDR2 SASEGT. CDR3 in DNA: TGTGCCAGCAGTGAACCTGGGGTGATAAAGCAGTACTTC. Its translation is CASSEPGVIKQYF.

This CDR3 reads CASSTPLGTDTQYF. Here the CDR3 DNA reads TGTGCCAGTAGTACCCCGTTAGGCACAGATACGCAGTATTTT. The chain has TRBV19 and TRBJ2-3; D is ambiguous. V lost 4 bases to trimming and J lost 1 base, with 9 bases between them. The CDR3 is 14 residues long. CDR1 and CDR2 from the germline V gene are LNHDA and SQIVND (reference sequence).

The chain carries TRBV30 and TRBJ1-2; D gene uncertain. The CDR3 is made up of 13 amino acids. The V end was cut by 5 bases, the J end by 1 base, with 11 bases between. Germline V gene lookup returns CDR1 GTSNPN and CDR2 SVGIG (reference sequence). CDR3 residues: CAWQAGLNYGYTF. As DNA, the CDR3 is TGTGCCTGGCAGGCAGGTCTTAACTATGGCTACACCTTC.

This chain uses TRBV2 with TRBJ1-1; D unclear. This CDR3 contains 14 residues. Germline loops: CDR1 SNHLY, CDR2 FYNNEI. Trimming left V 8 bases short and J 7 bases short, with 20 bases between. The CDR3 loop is CASLPNQRLGEAFF. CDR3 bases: TGTGCCAGCCTTCCCAACCAGAGGCTGGGTGAAGCTTTCTTT.

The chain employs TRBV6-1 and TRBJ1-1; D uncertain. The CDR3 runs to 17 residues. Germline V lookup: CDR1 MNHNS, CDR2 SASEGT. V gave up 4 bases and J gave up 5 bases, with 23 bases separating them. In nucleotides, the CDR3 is TGTGCCAGCAGTGTAAGAATGGGCGCCGGTGTTGGTACTGAAGCTTTCTTT. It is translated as CASSVRMGAGVGTEAFF.

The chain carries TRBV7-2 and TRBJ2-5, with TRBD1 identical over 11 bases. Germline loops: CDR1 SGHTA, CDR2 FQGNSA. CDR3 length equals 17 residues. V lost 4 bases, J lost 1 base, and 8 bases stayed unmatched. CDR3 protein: CASSSGQGALPQETQYF. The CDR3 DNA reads TGTGCCAGCAGCTCAGGACAGGGGGCTCTTCCCCAAGAGACCCAGTACTTC.

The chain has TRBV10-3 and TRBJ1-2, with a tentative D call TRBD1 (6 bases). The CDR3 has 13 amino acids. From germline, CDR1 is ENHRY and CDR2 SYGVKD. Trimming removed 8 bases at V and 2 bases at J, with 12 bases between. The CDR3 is CAIARGSNYGYTF. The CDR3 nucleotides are TGTGCCATCGCGAGGGGGTCCAACTATGGCTACACCTTC.

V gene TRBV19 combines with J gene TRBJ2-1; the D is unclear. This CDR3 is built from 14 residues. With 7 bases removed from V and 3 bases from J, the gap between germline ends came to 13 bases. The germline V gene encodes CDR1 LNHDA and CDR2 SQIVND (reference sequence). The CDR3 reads CASNPSRYYNEQFF. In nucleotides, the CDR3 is TGTGCCAGTAACCCTAGTCGATACTACAATGAGCAGTTCTTC.

CDR3 loop: CASSAFVGDTIYF. The CDR3 DNA reads as TGTGCCAGCAGCGCTTTCGTGGGTGACACCATATATTTT. The V gene is TRBV9, the J gene TRBJ1-3, with D unresolved. Deletions cut 3 bases from V and 8 bases from J, with 12 bases between. The CDR3 length is 13 residues. Germline-derived CDR1 and CDR2 are SGDLS and YYNGEE.

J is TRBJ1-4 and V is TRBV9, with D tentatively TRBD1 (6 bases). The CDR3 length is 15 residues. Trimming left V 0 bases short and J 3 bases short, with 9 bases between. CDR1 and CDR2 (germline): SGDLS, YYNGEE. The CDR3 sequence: CASSVAGVSNEKLFF. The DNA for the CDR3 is TGTGCCAGCAGCGTAGCAGGGGTTTCTAATGAAAAACTGTTTTTT.

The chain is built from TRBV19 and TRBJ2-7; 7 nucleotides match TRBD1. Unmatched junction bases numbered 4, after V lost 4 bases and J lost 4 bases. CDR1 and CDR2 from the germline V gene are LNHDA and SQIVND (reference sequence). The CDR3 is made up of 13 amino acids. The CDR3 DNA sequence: TGTGCCAGTAGTAGTGGCAGGGGGTACGAGCAGTACTTC. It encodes CASSSGRGYEQYF.

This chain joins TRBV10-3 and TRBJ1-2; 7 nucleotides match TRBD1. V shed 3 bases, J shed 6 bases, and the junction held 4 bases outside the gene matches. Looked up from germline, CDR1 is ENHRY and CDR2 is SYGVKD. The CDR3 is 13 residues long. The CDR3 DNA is TGTGCCATCAGTGATTACAGGGGTAATGGCTACACCTTC. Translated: CAISDYRGNGYTF.

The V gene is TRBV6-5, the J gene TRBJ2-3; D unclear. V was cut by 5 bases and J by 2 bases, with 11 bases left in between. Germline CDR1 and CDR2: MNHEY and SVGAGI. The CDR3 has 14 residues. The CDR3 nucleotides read TGTGCCAGCAGTCGCGCGACCGTCACAGATACGCAGTATTTT. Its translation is CASSRATVTDTQYF.

DNA of the CDR3: TGCGCCAGCAGCTCGCATCTAGCGGGCGCGAACACCGGGGAGCTGTTTTTT. Protein product: CASSSHLAGANTGELFF. J is TRBJ2-2 and V is TRBV5-1; 8 bases line up with TRBD2. The J segment lost 0 bases and the V segment lost 3 bases, leaving 7 bases of the junction unmatched. Germline CDR1 and CDR2: SGHRS and YFSETQ. CDR3 size: 17 residues.

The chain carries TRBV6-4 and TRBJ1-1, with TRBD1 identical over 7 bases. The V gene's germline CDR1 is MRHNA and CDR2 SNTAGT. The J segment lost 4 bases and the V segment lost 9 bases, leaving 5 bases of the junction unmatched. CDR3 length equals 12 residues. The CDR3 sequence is CARPQGGTEAFF. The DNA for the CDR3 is TGTGCCAGGCCTCAGGGGGGCACTGAAGCTTTCTTT.

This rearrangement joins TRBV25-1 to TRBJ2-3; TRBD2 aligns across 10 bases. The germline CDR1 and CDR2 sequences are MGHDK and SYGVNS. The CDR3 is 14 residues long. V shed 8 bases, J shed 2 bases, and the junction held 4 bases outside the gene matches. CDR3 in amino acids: CASGLADYTDTQYF. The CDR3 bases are TGTGCCAGCGGACTAGCGGATTACACAGATACGCAGTATTTT.

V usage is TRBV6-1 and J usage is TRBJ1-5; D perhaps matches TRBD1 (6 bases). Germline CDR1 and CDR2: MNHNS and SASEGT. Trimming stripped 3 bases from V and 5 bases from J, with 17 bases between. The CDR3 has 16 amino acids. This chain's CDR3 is CASSDPTQGWDQPQHF. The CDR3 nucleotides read TGTGCCAGCAGTGATCCCACACAGGGTTGGGATCAGCCCCAGCATTTT.

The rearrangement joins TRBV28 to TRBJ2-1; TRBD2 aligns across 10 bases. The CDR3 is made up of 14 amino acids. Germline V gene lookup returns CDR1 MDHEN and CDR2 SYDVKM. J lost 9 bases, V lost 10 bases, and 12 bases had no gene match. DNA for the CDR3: TGTGCCACCCAACTAATAGCGGGAGGCATTGAGCAGTTCTTC. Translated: CATQLIAGGIEQFF.